These 29 T cell receptor beta chains originate from one sample sequenced in a study of blood T cell repertoires in COVID-19 (dated by TCRdb to 2020 to 2022). The library was built by means of the immunoSEQ multiplex PCR assay. TCRdb re-hosts the immuneACCESS table, in-frame sequences only. Its copies lack some clones; in the studies checked, an unresolved V gene accounts for under half of them, and the cause for the rest is not known. The sample table shows tens of thousands of clones, and 85% to 90% are seen once. The ten largest clones take up about 9% of the sample. Sequenced input: peripheral blood. The receptors were sampled from a human donor with active COVID-19. The donor label of this sample is uncertain.

The chain combines TRBV6-5 with TRBJ1-2, with TRBD1 identical over 10 bases. The CDR3 length is 16 residues. J gave up 8 bases and V 0 bases, and 9 bases lay outside the gene matches. CDR1 MNHEY and CDR2 SVGAGI come from the germline V gene. The CDR3 sequence is CASSYSMGDRGFGYTF. CDR3 sequence (DNA): TGTGCCAGCAGTTACTCGATGGGGGACAGGGGTTTCGGCTACACCTTC.

This sequence joins TRBV6-2 or TRBV6-3 and TRBJ1-1; D not resolved. Germline V gene sequence: CDR1 MNHEY, CDR2 SVGEGT. V gave up 2 bases and J gave up 7 bases, with 11 bases separating them. CDR3 length: 13 residues. DNA of the CDR3: TGTGCCAGCAGTTACGGCGTCCGGGGTGAAGCTTTCTTT. This gives the protein CASSYGVRGEAFF.

There are a few counts of this clone. The V gene is TRBV12-3 or TRBV12-4, the J gene TRBJ1-1; weak D call: TRBD1 (6 bases). The ends were cut back, 5 bases at V and 3 bases at J, with 10 bases in the middle. CDR3 length equals 13 residues. As DNA, the CDR3 is TGTGCCAGCAGTCGAACAGGGTACACTGAAGCTTTCTTT. It yields the protein CASSRTGYTEAFF.

In its sample, this clone was seen once. The chain has TRBV14 and TRBJ2-1; possibly TRBD2 for D (6 bases). CDR3 length: 17 residues. Per germline, CDR1 SGHDN and CDR2 FVKESK. Trimming shortened V by 2 bases and J by 7 bases, and 21 bases separated the two germline ends. DNA for the CDR3: TGTGCCAGCAGCCAACAGACCGGAGGGGTGGTGGGGAATGAGCAGTTCTTC. Protein: CASSQQTGGVVGNEQFF.

The chain joins TRBV5-5 to TRBJ1-2; no definite D call. Germline CDR1 reads SGHKS; CDR2 reads YYEKEE (reference sequence). V lost 0 bases to trimming and J lost 8 bases, with 17 bases between them. CDR3 length: 15 residues. The CDR3 region has the DNA TGTGCCAGCAGCTTGGCCGGGAATGCCTATGAAGGCTACACCTTC. This gives the protein CASSLAGNAYEGYTF.

This clone is a singleton in its sample. This chain links TRBV6-2 or TRBV6-3 with TRBJ1-1; 10 bases line up with TRBD1. CDR3 length: 20 residues. The ends lost 2 bases at V and 1 base at J; junction bases unmatched: 16. The germline gives CDR1 MNHEY, CDR2 SVGEGT. CDR3 DNA sequence: TGTGCCAGCAGTTACAGGGTGGGTCGCGGGACAGGGGCGCGGAACACTGAAGCTTTCTTT. It is translated as CASSYRVGRGTGARNTEAFF.

The chain uses TRBV10-3 and TRBJ2-2; D gene ambiguous. Trimming removed 2 bases at V and 4 bases at J, with 5 bases between. The CDR3 extends over 13 amino acids. Germline CDR1 is ENHRY and CDR2 is SYGVKD. The DNA of the CDR3 is TGTGCCATCAGTGAGCAGTTCACCGGGGAGCTGTTTTTT. Its translation is CAISEQFTGELFF.

CDR3: CASSLVSGQFTGELFF. The DNA of the CDR3 is TGTGCCAGCAGCTTAGTAAGTGGTCAGTTCACCGGGGAGCTGTTTTTT. The V gene is TRBV7-2, the J gene TRBJ2-2; no definite D call. This CDR3 contains 16 residues. V was cut by 1 base and J by 4 bases, with 13 bases left in between. The germline CDR1 and CDR2 sequences are SGHTA and FQGNSA. Full variable domain (missing parts from reference TRBV7-2 and TRBJ2-2): GAGVSQSPSNKVTEKGKDVELRCDPISGHTALYWYRQSLGQGLEFLIYFQGNSAPDKSGLPSDRFSAERTGGSVSTLTIQRTQQEDSAVYLCASSLVSGQFTGELFFGEGSRLTVL.

The chain recombines TRBV19 with TRBJ2-1; D is possibly TRBD1 (6 bases). CDR3 length: 14 residues. Germline V gene lookup returns CDR1 LNHDA and CDR2 SQIVND (reference sequence). Trimming cost V 3 bases and J 2 bases, with 8 bases left between them. CDR3 sequence reads: CASSIRTAYNEQFF. The CDR3 coding sequence is TGTGCCAGTAGTATTCGGACAGCCTACAATGAGCAGTTCTTC.

This chain connects TRBV7-2 to TRBJ2-3, with TRBD2 identical over 9 bases. There are 15 residues in the CDR3. V shed 5 bases and J 4 bases; nucleotides not matched to a gene: 7. CDR1 and CDR2 from the germline V gene are SGHTA and FQGNSA. The CDR3 here is CASSQPTSGADTQYF. CDR3 nucleotides: TGTGCCAGCAGCCAACCGACTAGCGGCGCAGATACGCAGTATTTT.

This clone was observed a single time. This rearrangement joins TRBV7-2 to TRBJ2-3; 13 bases fit TRBD2. This CDR3 comprises 17 residues. From germline, CDR1 is SGHTA and CDR2 FQGNSA. After removal of 6 bases from V and 1 base from J, the junction contained 7 bases not matched to a gene. The CDR3 bases are TGTGCCAGCAGAACTACTAGCGGGGGGGCCCGCACAGATACGCAGTATTTT. The encoded protein is CASRTTSGGARTDTQYF.

This clone has only one observation. The chain joins TRBV7-8 to TRBJ2-7; TRBD2 aligns across 13 bases. CDR1 SGHVS and CDR2 FQNEAQ come from the germline V gene. The CDR3 totals 18 residues. J lost 4 bases, V lost 3 bases, and 12 bases had no gene match. CDR3 DNA: TGTGCCAGCAGCTTGATGGTTACTAGCGGGGGGGCCACGTACGAGCAGTACTTC. Amino acid sequence: CASSLMVTSGGATYEQYF. Together with reference TRBV7-8 and TRBJ2-7, the CDR3 gives the full variable domain: GAGVSQSPRYKVAKRGQDVALRCDPISGHVSLFWYQQALGQGPEFLTYFQNEAQLDKSGLPSDRFFAERPEGSVSTLKIQRTQQEDSAVYLCASSLMVTSGGATYEQYFGPGTRLTVT.

The genes are TRBV6-2 or TRBV6-3 and TRBJ2-1; 10 nucleotides agree with TRBD2. From germline, CDR1 is MNHEY and CDR2 SVGEGT. Germline trimming cut 5 bases from V and 4 bases from J; bases unmatched to any gene: 11. This CDR3 spans 17 amino acids. The CDR3: CASSPPDGLAVYNEQFF. The CDR3 DNA reads TGTGCCAGCAGTCCACCCGACGGACTAGCGGTTTACAATGAGCAGTTCTTC.

This clone was counted a few times. CDR3 DNA: TGTGCCAGCAGCCCCGGGGTAGCAGTCTCCCGGGAGCTGTTTTTT. Translated: CASSPGVAVSRELFF. This chain joins TRBV7-2 and TRBJ2-2; possible D gene TRBD2, 5 bases. The V end lost 5 bases, the J end lost 9 bases, and 19 bases lay between the germline ends. There are 15 residues in the CDR3. Germline V CDR1 and CDR2: SGHTA, FQGNSA.

The J gene is TRBJ2-7, the V gene TRBV30; 7 bases map to TRBD2. Germline-derived CDR1 and CDR2 are GTSNPN and SVGIG (reference sequence). After removal of 0 bases from V and 11 bases from J, the junction contained 10 bases not matched to a gene. This CDR3 spans 13 amino acids. CDR3 sequence reads: CAWSVRGGRIEYF. CDR3 bases: TGTGCCTGGAGTGTACGCGGCGGGAGAATAGAGTACTTC.

The chain is built from TRBV5-4 and TRBJ2-5, with 10 bases matching TRBD2. This CDR3 spans 15 amino acids. Germline trimming cut 2 bases from V and 4 bases from J; bases unmatched to any gene: 5. CDR1 is SGHNT and CDR2 is YYREEE in the germline V gene (reference sequence). CDR3 loop: CASSLSGGAGETQYF. The CDR3 DNA sequence: TGTGCCAGCAGCTTAAGCGGGGGGGCCGGAGAGACCCAGTACTTC.

The table lists this clone with a count of one. V usage is TRBV7-7 and J usage is TRBJ2-1, with D perhaps TRBD2 (6 bases). Germline values: CDR1 SSHAT, CDR2 FNYEAQ (reference sequence). V lost 4 bases and J 6 bases, leaving 10 bases between the germline ends. The CDR3 totals 13 residues. The CDR3 coding sequence is TGTGCCAGCAGCTCGGGACTCCGCAATGAGCAGTTCTTC. Protein sequence: CASSSGLRNEQFF.

The V and J genes are TRBV5-1 and TRBJ1-2, with D possibly matching TRBD1 (5 bases). Germline assignment: CDR1 SGHRS and CDR2 YFSETQ. V dropped 4 bases and J dropped 4 bases, with 20 bases sitting between them. The CDR3 is made up of 16 amino acids. The CDR3 is CASSGLTAGRGYGYTF. Here the CDR3 DNA reads TGCGCCAGCAGCGGCCTGACAGCTGGTCGTGGCTATGGCTACACCTTC.

The V and J genes are TRBV5-1 and TRBJ1-1; 11 nucleotides agree with TRBD1. J was trimmed by 4 bases and V by 2 bases; bases with no gene match: 10. This CDR3 has 17 residues. Looked up from germline, CDR1 is SGHRS and CDR2 is YFSETQ. The CDR3 sequence is CASSFGGQGAIGTEAFF. CDR3 coding DNA: TGCGCCAGCAGCTTTGGTGGACAGGGGGCAATTGGCACTGAAGCTTTCTTT. The full variable domain, rest sourced from reference TRBV5-1 and TRBJ1-1, is KAGVTQTPRYLIKTRGQQVTLSCSPISGHRSVSWYQQTPGQGLQFLFEYFSETQRNKGNFPGRFSGRQFSNSRSEMNVSTLELGDSALYLCASSFGGQGAIGTEAFFGQGTRLTVV.

This clone has only one observation. V and J are TRBV7-6 and TRBJ2-3; the match to TRBD2 covers 12 bases. The junction had 2 bases not matched to a gene; V was cut back by 1 base and J by 0 bases. Germline V gene lookup returns CDR1 SGHVS and CDR2 FNYEAQ. The CDR3 extends over 17 amino acids. Written as DNA, the CDR3 is TGTGCCAGCAGCTTAGGAGGACTAGCGGGGAGCACAGATACGCAGTATTTT. It yields the protein CASSLGGLAGSTDTQYF.

V gene TRBV6-5 combines with J gene TRBJ1-2, with TRBD1 as a possible D gene (5 bases). CDR1 and CDR2 (germline): MNHEY, SVGAGI. The CDR3 consists of 13 residues. The V end lost 3 bases, the J end lost 4 bases, and 9 bases lay between the germline ends. CDR3 in DNA: TGTGCCAGCAGTTATAGGCAGGGCTATGGCTACACCTTC. Translation: CASSYRQGYGYTF.

The V call is TRBV5-1, the J call TRBJ2-7, with unresolved D. V was clipped by 2 bases and J by 6 bases, with 9 bases between them. Germline V gives CDR1 SGHRS, CDR2 YFSETQ. The CDR3 spans 12 residues. CDR3 in DNA: TGCGCCAGCAGCTTATTAGATGCCGAGCAGTACTTC. Protein: CASSLLDAEQYF.

The chain combines TRBV19 with TRBJ1-1; D not certain. Germline V gene lookup returns CDR1 LNHDA and CDR2 SQIVND (reference sequence). Trimming took 6 bases from V and 1 from J, leaving 18 bases between them. The CDR3 runs 16 residues. The CDR3 is CASRPRVERWNTEAFF. In DNA form, the CDR3 reads TGTGCCAGTAGGCCGAGGGTGGAAAGATGGAACACTGAAGCTTTCTTT.

This chain uses TRBV14 with TRBJ1-4; 8 bases agree with TRBD1. This CDR3 comprises 15 residues. V shed 1 base, J shed 8 bases, and the junction held 6 bases outside the gene matches. The germline gives CDR1 SGHDN, CDR2 FVKESK. The chain's CDR3 is CASSQVRTGREKLFF. The DNA of the CDR3 is TGTGCCAGCAGCCAAGTGAGGACAGGGCGGGAAAAACTGTTTTTT. The full variable domain, rest sourced from reference TRBV14 and TRBJ1-4, is EAGVTQFPSHSVIEKGQTVTLRCDPISGHDNLYWYRRVMGKEIKFLLHFVKESKQDESGMPNNRFLAERTGGTYSTLKVQPAELEDSGVYFCASSQVRTGREKLFFGSGTQLSVL.

The CDR3 sequence: CASSSPWSGSFHEQYF. The DNA of the CDR3 is TGTGCCAGCAGCTCCCCGTGGAGCGGGAGTTTCCACGAGCAGTACTTC. This chain connects TRBV7-6 to TRBJ2-7; TRBD2 agrees at 8 bases. With 4 bases clipped from V and 5 bases from J, the junction kept 13 bases outside the gene matches. The CDR3 covers 16 residues. Germline-derived CDR1 and CDR2 are SGHVS and FNYEAQ.

This clone was detected only once. The chain carries TRBV5-1 and TRBJ2-7, with TRBD1 identical over 7 bases. CDR3 length: 14 amino acids. CDR1 is SGHRS and CDR2 is YFSETQ in the germline V gene. After removal of 4 bases from V and 2 bases from J, the junction contained 6 bases not matched to a gene. The CDR3 spells CASSPPGQTYEQYF. CDR3 sequence (DNA): TGCGCCAGCAGCCCACCGGGACAGACCTACGAGCAGTACTTC.

This chain connects TRBV13 to TRBJ2-1, with 9 positions matching TRBD1. With 6 bases clipped from V and 6 bases from J, the junction kept 9 bases outside the gene matches. Per the germline V gene, CDR1 is PRHDT and CDR2 is FYEKMQ (reference sequence). The CDR3 spans 15 residues. CDR3 sequence: CASSLGTGSVNEQFF. The CDR3 region has the DNA TGTGCCAGCAGTCTCGGGACAGGGTCCGTCAATGAGCAGTTCTTC.

The V gene is TRBV13, the J gene TRBJ1-2; 7 bases are a match to TRBD1. Trimming took 5 bases from V and 3 from J; bases not matched to a gene: 3. Germline assignment: CDR1 PRHDT and CDR2 FYEKMQ (reference sequence). This CDR3 is built from 13 residues. The CDR3 DNA reads as TGTGCCAGCAGCGTCGACAGGGACTATGGCTACACCTTC. Residues: CASSVDRDYGYTF.

The chain is built from TRBV7-9 and TRBJ2-7; D might be TRBD2 (5 bases). Germline lookup yields CDR1 SEHNR and CDR2 FQNEAQ (reference sequence). Trimming took 1 base from V and 4 from J, leaving 14 bases between them. The CDR3 length is 15 residues. CDR3 sequence (DNA): TGTGCCAGCAGCTTAGGGGAGTGGACGCGATACGAGCAGTACTTC. Its translation is CASSLGEWTRYEQYF. The whole variable domain, remainder taken from reference TRBV7-9 and TRBJ2-7, is DTGVSQNPRHKITKRGQNVTFRCDPISEHNRLYWYRQTLGQGPEFLTYFQNEAQLEKSRLLSDRFSAERPKGSFSTLEIQRTEQGDSAMYLCASSLGEWTRYEQYFGPGTRLTVT.